This TCR beta chain was recorded in a study of CD8 T cells in ankylosing spondylitis. On this clonotype: Its antigen remains unidentified.

Study-level results: A TCR beta motif made of eight highly homologous variants seemed typical of ankylosing spondylitis blood. Reported data indicate significant enrichment of disease-linked clones within matched ankylosing spondylitis synovial fluid.

TCRdb reanalysed the 5' RACE reads using MiXCR and keeps one entry per CDR3 protein. The sample holds around 130,000 distinct CDR3 sequences; roughly 6.6% are singletons and the top ten take 10% to 15%. The germline V gene encodes CDR1 GTSNPN and CDR2 SVGIG (reference sequence). This CDR3 comprises 13 residues. Trimming left V 3 bases short and J 2 bases short, with 10 bases between. Source material: blood, either unsorted or a sorted T cell fraction (not recorded which). The sequence was collected from a male donor with ankylosing spondylitis or in good health (not recorded which). This chain uses TRBV30 with TRBJ1-2, with D unresolved. The CDR3 DNA reads as TGTGCCTGGAGGTGGACGGAGAACTATGGCTACACCTTC. This sequence encodes CAWRWTENYGYTF.